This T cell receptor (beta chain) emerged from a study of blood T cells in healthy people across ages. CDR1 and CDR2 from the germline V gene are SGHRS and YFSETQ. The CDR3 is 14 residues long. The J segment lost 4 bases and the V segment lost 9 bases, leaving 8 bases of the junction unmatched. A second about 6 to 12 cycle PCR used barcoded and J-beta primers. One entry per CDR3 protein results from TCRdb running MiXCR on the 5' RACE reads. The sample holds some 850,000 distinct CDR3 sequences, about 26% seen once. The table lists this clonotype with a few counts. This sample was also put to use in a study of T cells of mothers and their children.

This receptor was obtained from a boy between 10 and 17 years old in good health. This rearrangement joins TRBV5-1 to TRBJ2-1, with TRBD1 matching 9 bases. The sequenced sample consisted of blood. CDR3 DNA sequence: TGCGCCACCGTCCAGGGACAGGGATACAATGAGCAGTTCTTC. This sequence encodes CATVQGQGYNEQFF.